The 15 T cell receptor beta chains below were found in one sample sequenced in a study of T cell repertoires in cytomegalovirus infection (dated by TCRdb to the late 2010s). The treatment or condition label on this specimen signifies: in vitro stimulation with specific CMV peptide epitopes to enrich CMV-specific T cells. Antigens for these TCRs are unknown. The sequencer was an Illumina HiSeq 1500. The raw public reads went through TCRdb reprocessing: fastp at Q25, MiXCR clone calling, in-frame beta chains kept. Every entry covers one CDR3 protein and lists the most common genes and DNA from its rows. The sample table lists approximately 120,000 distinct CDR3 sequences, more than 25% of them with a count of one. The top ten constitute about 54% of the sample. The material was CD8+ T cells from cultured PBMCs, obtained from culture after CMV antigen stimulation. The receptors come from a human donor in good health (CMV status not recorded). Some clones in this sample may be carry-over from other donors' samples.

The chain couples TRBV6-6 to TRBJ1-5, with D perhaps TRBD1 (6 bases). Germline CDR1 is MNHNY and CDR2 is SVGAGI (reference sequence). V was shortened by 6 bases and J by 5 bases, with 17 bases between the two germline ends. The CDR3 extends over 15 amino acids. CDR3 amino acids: CASSSLGGAHQPQHF. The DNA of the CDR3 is TGTGCCAGCAGCTCCCTCGGGGGGGCCCATCAGCCCCAGCATTTT.

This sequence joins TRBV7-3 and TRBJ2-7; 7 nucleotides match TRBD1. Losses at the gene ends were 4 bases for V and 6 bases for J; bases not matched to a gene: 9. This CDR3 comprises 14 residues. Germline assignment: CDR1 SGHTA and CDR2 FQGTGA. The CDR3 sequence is CASSSLGGASEQYF. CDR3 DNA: TGTGCCAGCAGCTCCCTAGGGGGCGCGTCCGAGCAGTACTTC.

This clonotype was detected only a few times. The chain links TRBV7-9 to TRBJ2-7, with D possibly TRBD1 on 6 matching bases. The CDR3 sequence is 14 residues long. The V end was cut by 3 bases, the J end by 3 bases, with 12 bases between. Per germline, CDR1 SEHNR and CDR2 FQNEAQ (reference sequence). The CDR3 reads CASSLTGPGYEQYF. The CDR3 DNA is TGTGCCAGCAGCTTGACAGGTCCGGGCTACGAGCAGTACTTC.

In DNA form, the CDR3 reads TGTGCCAGCAGTGAATGGACAGGGGGCACCTATGGCTACACCTTC. Translated, it gives CASSEWTGGTYGYTF. This chain links TRBV6-5 with TRBJ1-2, with 11 bases lining up with TRBD1. Trimming cost V 5 bases and J 4 bases; bases outside gene matches: 6. The CDR3 runs 15 residues. Per germline, CDR1 MNHEY and CDR2 SVGAGI.

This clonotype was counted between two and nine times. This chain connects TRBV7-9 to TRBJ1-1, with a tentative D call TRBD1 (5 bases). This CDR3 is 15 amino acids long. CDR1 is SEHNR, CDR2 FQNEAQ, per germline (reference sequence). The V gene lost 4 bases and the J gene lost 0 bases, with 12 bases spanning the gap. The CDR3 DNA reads TGTGCCAGCAGCTGGATGGGACGGCTGAACACTGAAGCTTTCTTT. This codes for CASSWMGRLNTEAFF.

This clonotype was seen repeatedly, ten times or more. The chain's CDR3 is CSAWTGTGSYGYTF. The CDR3 DNA sequence: TGCAGTGCCTGGACAGGCACCGGCAGCTATGGCTACACCTTC. V gene TRBV20-1 combines with J gene TRBJ1-2, with TRBD1 matching 7 bases. Germline lookup yields CDR1 DFQATT and CDR2 SNEGSKA (reference sequence). V trimming: 6 bases; J trimming: 4 bases; junction bases outside the gene matches: 11. CDR3 length: 14 residues.

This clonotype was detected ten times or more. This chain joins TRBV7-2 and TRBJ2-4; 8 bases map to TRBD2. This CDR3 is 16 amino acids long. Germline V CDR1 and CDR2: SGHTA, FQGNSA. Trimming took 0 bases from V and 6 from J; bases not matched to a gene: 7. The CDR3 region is CASSLAVGGAGNIQYF. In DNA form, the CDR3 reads TGTGCCAGCAGCTTAGCGGTCGGGGGGGCCGGAAACATTCAGTACTTC.

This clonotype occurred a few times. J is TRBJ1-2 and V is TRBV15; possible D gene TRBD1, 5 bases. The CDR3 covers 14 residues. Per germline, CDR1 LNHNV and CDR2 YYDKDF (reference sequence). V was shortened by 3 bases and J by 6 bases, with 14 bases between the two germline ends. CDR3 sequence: CATSRSGTDNGYTF. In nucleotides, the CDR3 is TGTGCCACCAGCAGGTCCGGGACGGACAATGGCTACACCTTC.

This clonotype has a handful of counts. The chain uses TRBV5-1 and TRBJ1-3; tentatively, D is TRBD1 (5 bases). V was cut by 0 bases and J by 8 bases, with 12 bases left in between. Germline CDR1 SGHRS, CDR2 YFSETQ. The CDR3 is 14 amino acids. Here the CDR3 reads CASSLEAGSDTIYF. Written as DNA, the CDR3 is TGCGCCAGCAGCTTGGAGGCAGGGTCGGACACCATATATTTT.

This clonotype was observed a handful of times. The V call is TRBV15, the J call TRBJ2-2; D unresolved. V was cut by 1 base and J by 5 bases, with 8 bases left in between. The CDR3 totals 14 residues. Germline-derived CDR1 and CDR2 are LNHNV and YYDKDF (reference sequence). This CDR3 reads CATSRGFGTGELFF. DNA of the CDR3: TGTGCCACCAGCAGAGGGTTTGGGACCGGGGAGCTGTTTTTT.

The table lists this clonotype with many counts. The CDR3 spells CASSPLLGDQETQYF. The CDR3 coding sequence is TGTGCCAGCAGTCCACTCCTGGGGGATCAAGAGACCCAGTACTTC. V usage is TRBV6-2 or TRBV6-3 and J usage is TRBJ2-5; either TRBD1 or TRBD2 may fit D (5 bases each). The CDR3 consists of 15 residues. Germline assignment: CDR1 MNHEY and CDR2 SVGEGT. Deletions cut 5 bases from V and 2 bases from J, with 15 bases between.

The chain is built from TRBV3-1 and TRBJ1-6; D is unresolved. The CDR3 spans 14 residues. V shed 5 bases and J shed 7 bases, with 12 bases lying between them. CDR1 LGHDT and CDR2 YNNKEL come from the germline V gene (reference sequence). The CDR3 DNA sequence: TGTGCCAGCAGCGTTTCGTCGAAGAATTCACCCCTCCACTTT. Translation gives CASSVSSKNSPLHF.

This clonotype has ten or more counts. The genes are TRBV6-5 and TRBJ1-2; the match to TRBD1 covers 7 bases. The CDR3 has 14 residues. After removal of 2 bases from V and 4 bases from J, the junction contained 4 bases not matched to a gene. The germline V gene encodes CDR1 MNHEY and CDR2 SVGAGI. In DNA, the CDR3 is TGTGCCAGCAGTTACGGGGCAGGGGGCTATGGCTACACCTTC. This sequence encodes CASSYGAGGYGYTF.

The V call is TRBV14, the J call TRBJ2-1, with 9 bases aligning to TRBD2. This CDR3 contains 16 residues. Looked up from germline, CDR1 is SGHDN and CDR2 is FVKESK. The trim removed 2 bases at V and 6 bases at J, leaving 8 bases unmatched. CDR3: CASSQLAGFPPNEQFF. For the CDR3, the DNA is TGTGCCAGCAGCCAACTAGCGGGGTTTCCCCCCAATGAGCAGTTCTTC.

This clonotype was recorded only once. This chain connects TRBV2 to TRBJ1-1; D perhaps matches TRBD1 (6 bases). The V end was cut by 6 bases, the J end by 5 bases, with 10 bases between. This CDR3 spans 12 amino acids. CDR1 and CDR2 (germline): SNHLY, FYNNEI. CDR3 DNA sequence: TGTGCCAGCAGAGTCAGGGGAACTGAAGCTTTCTTT. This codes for CASRVRGTEAFF.